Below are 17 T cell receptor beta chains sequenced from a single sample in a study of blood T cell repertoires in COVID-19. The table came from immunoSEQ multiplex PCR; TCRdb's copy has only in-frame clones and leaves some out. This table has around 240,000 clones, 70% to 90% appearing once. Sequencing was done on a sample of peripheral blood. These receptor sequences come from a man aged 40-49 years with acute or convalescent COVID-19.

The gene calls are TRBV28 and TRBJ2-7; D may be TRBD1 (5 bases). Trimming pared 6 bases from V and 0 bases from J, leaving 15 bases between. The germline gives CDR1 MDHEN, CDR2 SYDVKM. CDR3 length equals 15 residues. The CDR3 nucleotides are TGTGCCAGCAGCCTTGGACAACCTCACTCCTACGAGCAGTACTTC. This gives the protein CASSLGQPHSYEQYF.

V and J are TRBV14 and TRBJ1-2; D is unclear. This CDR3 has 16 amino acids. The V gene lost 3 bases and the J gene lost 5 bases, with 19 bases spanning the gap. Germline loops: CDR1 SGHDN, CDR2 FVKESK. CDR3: CASSQINAARLYGYTF. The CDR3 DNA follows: TGTGCCAGCAGCCAGATTAACGCGGCAAGATTATATGGCTACACCTTC.

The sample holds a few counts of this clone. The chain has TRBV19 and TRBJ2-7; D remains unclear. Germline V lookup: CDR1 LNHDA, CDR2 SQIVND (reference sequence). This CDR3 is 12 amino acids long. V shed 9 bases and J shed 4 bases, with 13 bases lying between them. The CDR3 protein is CASRGELYEQYF. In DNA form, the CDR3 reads TGTGCCAGCAGAGGAGAGCTTTACGAGCAGTACTTC.

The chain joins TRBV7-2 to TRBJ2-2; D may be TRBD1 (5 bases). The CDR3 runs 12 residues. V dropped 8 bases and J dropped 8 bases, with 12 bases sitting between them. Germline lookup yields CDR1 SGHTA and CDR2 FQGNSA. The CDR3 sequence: CASGALRGELFF. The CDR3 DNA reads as TGTGCCAGCGGGGCCCTTAGAGGGGAGCTGTTTTTT.

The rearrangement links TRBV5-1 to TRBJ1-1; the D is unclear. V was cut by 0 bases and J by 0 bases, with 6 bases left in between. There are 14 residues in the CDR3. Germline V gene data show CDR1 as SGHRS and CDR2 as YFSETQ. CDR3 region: CASSLEQLNTEAFF. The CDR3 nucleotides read TGCGCCAGCAGCTTGGAACAGTTGAACACTGAAGCTTTCTTT.

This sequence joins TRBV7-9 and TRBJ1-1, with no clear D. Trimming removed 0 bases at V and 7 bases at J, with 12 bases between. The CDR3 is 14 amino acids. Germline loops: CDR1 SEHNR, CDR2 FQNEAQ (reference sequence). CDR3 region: CASSLARAGDEAFF. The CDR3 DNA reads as TGTGCCAGCAGCTTAGCGCGGGCAGGCGATGAAGCTTTCTTT. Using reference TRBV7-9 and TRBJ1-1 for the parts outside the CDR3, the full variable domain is DTGVSQNPRHKITKRGQNVTFRCDPISEHNRLYWYRQTLGQGPEFLTYFQNEAQLEKSRLLSDRFSAERPKGSFSTLEIQRTEQGDSAMYLCASSLARAGDEAFFGQGTRLTVV.

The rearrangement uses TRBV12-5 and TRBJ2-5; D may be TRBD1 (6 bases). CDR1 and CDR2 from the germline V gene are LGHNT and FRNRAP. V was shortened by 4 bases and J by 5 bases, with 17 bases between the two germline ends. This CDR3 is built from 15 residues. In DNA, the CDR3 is TGTGCTAGTGGTTGGCGGACAGCAGAGGGGGAGACCCAGTACTTC. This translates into CASGWRTAEGETQYF. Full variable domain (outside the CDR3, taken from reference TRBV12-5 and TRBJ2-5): DARVTQTPRHKVTEMGQEVTMRCQPILGHNTVFWYRQTMMQGLELLAYFRNRAPLDDSGMPKDRFSAEMPDATLATLKIQPSEPRDSAVYFCASGWRTAEGETQYFGPGTRLLVL.

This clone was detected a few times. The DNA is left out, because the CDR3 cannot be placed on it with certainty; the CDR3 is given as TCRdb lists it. The CDR3 spells CASSKVGQGSSYEQYF. The chain links TRBV21-1 to TRBJ2-7; the table gives TRBD1 as D, unverified against the DNA. TRBV21-1 is reported as a pseudogene. The CDR3 is 16 amino acids long, termini counted.

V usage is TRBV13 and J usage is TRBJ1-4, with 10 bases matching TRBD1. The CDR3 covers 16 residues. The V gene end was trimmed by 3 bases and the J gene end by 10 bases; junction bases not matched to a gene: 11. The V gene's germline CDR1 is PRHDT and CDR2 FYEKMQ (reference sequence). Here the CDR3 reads CASSLGRRTGGAKLFF. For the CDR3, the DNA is TGTGCCAGCAGCTTGGGTAGGAGGACAGGGGGAGCAAAACTGTTTTTT.

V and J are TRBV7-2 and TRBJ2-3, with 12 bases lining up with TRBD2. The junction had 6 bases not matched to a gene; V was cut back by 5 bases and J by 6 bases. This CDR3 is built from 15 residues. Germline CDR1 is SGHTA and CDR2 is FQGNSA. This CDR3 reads CASSTTSGGSDTQYF. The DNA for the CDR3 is TGTGCCAGCAGCACTACTAGCGGGGGGTCTGATACGCAGTATTTT.

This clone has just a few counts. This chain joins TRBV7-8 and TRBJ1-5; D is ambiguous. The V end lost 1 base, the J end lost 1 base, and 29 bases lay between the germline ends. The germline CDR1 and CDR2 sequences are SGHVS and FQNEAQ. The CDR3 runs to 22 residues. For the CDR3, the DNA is TGTGCCAGCAGCTTAGAGGCTGACGGGGATGGGAGATGGCTGGGCAGCAATCAGCCCCAGCATTTT. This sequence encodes CASSLEADGDGRWLGSNQPQHF.

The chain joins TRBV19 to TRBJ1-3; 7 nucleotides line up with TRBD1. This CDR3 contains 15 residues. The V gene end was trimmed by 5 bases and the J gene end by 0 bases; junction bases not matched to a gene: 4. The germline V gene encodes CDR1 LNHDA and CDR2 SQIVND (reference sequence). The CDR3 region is CASSDRATSGNTIYF. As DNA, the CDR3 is TGTGCCAGTAGTGACAGGGCGACCTCTGGAAACACCATATATTTT.

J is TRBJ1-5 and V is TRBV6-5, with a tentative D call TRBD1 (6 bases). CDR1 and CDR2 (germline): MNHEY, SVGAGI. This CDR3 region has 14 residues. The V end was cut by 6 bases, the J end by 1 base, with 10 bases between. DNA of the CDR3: TGTGCCAGCAGGCCAGGGGACAGCAATCAGCCCCAGCATTTT. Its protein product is CASRPGDSNQPQHF.

CDR3 region: CASSRETTGIGYTF. The CDR3 coding sequence is TGTGCCAGCAGCCGCGAAACGACAGGGATCGGCTACACCTTC. V usage is TRBV5-5 and J usage is TRBJ1-2; 7 bases agree with TRBD1. The germline CDR1 and CDR2 sequences are SGHKS and YYEKEE (reference sequence). The CDR3 consists of 14 residues. V dropped 4 bases and J dropped 8; count of bases not matched to a gene: 11.

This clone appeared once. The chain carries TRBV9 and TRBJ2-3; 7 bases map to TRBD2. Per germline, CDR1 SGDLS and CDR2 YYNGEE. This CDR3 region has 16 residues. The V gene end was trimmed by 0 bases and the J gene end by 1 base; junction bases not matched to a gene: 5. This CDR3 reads CASSVAGRGGTDTQYF. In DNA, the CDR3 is TGTGCCAGCAGCGTAGCGGGGAGGGGCGGCACAGATACGCAGTATTTT.

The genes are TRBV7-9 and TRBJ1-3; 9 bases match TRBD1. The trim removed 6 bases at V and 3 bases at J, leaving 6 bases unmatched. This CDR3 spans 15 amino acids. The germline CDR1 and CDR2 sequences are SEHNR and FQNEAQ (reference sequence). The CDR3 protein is CASSTGQGNGNTIYF. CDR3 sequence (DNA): TGTGCCAGCAGTACGGGACAGGGTAATGGAAACACCATATATTTT.

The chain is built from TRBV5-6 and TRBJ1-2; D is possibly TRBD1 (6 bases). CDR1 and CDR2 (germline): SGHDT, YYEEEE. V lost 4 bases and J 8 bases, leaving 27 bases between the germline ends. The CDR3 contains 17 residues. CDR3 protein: CASSLGGQDRGQRGYTF. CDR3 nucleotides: TGTGCCAGCAGCCTGGGGGGGCAGGACCGAGGTCAGAGGGGCTACACCTTC.